This T cell receptor (beta chain) was documented in a study of cytomegalovirus exposure and HLA in healthy donors. Whole-study results and caveats: With later analysis, a missense DCLRE1C variant became linked to TCR beta V- and J-gene trimming.

Trimming took off 4 bases at V and 4 bases at J, with 3 bases between the two ends. Germline CDR1 is SQVTM and CDR2 is ANQGSEA. This CDR3 contains 10 residues. Both 60 Vbeta primers and 13 Jbeta primers went into the PCR. Here immunoSEQ multiplex PCR was the method, and the copy in TCRdb shows in-frame clones only, minus some. The sample has around 180,000 clones, roughly 77% seen once. As to this clone: Its target is not known.

The sequencing sample was made of PBMCs. This TCR was recovered from a woman aged 50 to 60 in good health and CMV-seronegative. The chain combines TRBV29-1 with TRBJ2-3; D is ambiguous. The CDR3 spells CSVASDTQYF. In DNA, the CDR3 is TGCAGCGTTGCATCAGATACGCAGTATTTT.